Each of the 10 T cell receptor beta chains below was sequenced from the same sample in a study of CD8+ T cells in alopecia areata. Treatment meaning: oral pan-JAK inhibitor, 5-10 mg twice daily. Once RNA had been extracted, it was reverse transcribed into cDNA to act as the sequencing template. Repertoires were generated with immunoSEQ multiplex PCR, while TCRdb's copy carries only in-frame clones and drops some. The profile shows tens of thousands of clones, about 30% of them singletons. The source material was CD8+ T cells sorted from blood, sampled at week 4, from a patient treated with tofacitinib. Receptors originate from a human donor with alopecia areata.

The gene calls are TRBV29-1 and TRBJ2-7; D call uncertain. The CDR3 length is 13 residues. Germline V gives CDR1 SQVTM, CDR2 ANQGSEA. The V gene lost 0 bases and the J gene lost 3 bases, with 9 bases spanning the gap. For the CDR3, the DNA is TGCAGCGTTGAAGATGAAAACGGCTACGAGCAGTACTTC. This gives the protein CSVEDENGYEQYF.

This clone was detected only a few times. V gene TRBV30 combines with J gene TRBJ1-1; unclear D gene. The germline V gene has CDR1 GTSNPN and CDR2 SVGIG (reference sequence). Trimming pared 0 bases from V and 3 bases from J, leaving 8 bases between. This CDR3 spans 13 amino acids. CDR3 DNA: TGTGCCTGGAGTGTAGCGGGTGACACTGAAGCTTTCTTT. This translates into CAWSVAGDTEAFF.

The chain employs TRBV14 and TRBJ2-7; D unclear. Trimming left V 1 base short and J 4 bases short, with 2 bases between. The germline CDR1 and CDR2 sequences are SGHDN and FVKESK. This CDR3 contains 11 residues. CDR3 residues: CASSQGYEQYF. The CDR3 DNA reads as TGTGCCAGCAGCCAAGGGTACGAGCAGTACTTC.

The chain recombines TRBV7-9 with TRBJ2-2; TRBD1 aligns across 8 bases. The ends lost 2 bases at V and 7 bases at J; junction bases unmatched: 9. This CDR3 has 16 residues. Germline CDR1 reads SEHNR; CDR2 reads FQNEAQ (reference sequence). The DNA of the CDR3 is TGTGCCAGCAGCTTATCCGACAGGGGTTCCGGCGGGGAGCTGTTTTTT. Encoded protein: CASSLSDRGSGGELFF.

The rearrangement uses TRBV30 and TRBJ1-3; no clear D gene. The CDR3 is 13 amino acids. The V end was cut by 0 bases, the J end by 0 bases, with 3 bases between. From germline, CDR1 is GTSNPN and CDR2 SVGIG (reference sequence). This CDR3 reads CAWSVYSGNTIYF. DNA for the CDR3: TGTGCCTGGAGTGTGTACTCTGGAAACACCATATATTTT.

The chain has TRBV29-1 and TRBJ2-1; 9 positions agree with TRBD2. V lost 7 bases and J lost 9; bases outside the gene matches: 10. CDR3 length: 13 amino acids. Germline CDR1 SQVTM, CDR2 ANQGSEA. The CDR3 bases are TGCAGCGCGGGAGGCGGGAGGGCCGGTGAGCAGTTCTTC. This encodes CSAGGGRAGEQFF.

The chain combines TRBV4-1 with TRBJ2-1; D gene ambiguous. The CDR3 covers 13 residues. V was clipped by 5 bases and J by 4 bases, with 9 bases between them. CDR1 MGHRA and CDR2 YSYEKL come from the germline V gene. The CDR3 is CASSIDGYNEQFF. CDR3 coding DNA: TGCGCCAGCAGCATCGACGGTTACAATGAGCAGTTCTTC.

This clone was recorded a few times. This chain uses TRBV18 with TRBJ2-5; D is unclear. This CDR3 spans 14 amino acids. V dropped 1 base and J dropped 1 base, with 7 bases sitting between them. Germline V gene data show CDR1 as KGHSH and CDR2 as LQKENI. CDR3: CASSPRGFQETQYF. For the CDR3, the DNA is TGTGCCAGCTCACCACGAGGTTTCCAAGAGACCCAGTACTTC.

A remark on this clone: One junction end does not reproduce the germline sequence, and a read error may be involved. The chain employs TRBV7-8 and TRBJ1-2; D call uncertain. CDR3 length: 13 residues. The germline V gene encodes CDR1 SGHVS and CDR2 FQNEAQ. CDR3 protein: CASSLMPVNGYTF. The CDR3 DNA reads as TGCGCCAGCAGCTTGATGCCGGTGAATGGCTACACCTTC. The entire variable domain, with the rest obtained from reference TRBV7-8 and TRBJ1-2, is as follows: GAGVSQSPRYKVAKRGQDVALRCDPISGHVSLFWYQQALGQGPEFLTYFQNEAQLDKSGLPSDRFFAERPEGSVSTLKIQRTQQEDSAVYLCASSLMPVNGYTFGSGTRLTVV.

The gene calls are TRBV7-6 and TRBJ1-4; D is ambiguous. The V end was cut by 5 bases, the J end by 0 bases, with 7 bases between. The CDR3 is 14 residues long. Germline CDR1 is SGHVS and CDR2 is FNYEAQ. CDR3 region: CASSQEATNEKLFF. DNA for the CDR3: TGTGCCAGCAGCCAGGAAGCAACTAATGAAAAACTGTTTTTT.